This TCR beta chain derives from a study of blood T cell repertoires in COVID-19. CDR1 and CDR2 (germline): LNHDA, SQIVND (reference sequence). The CDR3 is 14 residues long. V dropped 5 bases and J dropped 3; count of bases not matched to a gene: 7. TCRdb's table, derived via immunoSEQ multiplex PCR, lists solely in-frame clones and lacks some. The table has around 250,000 clones, more than 85% seen once; the top ten hold approximately 6.8%. This clonotype originated in a woman in her seventies with active or convalescent COVID-19. Sequences were obtained from peripheral blood. The chain couples TRBV19 to TRBJ2-7; 7 bases map to TRBD1. In DNA form, the CDR3 reads TGTGCCAGTAGTCCGAGGGGACAGAACTACGAGCAGTACTTC. Its protein is CASSPRGQNYEQYF.